The 25 T cell receptor beta chains below come from one sample, sequenced in a study of blood T cell repertoires in COVID-19. The method was immunoSEQ multiplex PCR; TCRdb's version includes in-frame clones alone and lacks a portion of them. Counted here are 55,000 or so clones, approximately 86% occurring once; the ten biggest clones make up roughly 3.4%. Sample: peripheral blood. These receptor sequences come from a man between 40 and 49 years old with COVID-19, enrolled during active disease.

This sequence joins TRBV11-3 and TRBJ2-3; no clear D gene. From germline, CDR1 is SGHNT and CDR2 YENEEA. With 1 base removed from V and 1 base from J, the gap between germline ends came to 15 bases. The CDR3 has 17 residues. The CDR3 bases are TGTGCCAGCAGCTTAGGAGTAGTGCCTGGTCGCACAGATACGCAGTATTTT. Encoded protein: CASSLGVVPGRTDTQYF.

The chain recombines TRBV19 with TRBJ1-5; 11 positions agree with TRBD1. This CDR3 is built from 20 residues. The germline V gene encodes CDR1 LNHDA and CDR2 SQIVND (reference sequence). V lost 1 base, J lost 0 bases, and 11 bases stayed unmatched. CDR3: CASSIVGGQGGFFSNQPQHF. CDR3 in DNA: TGTGCCAGTAGTATAGTAGGGGGACAGGGGGGCTTTTTTAGCAATCAGCCCCAGCATTTT. Using reference TRBV19 and TRBJ1-5 for the parts outside the CDR3, the full variable domain is DGGITQSPKYLFRKEGQNVTLSCEQNLNHDAMYWYRQDPGQGLRLIYYSQIVNDFQKGDIAEGYSVSREKKESFPLTVTSAQKNPTAFYLCASSIVGGQGGFFSNQPQHFGDGTRLSIL.

The chain is built from TRBV2 and TRBJ2-2; 10 nucleotides match TRBD1. The CDR3 has 14 amino acids. With 9 bases clipped from V and 6 bases from J, the junction kept 7 bases outside the gene matches. CDR1 SNHLY and CDR2 FYNNEI come from the germline V gene. For the CDR3, the DNA is TGTGCCAGTGTTGGGACAGGGGACTCCGGGGAGCTGTTTTTT. Translated, it gives CASVGTGDSGELFF.

The V and J genes are TRBV6-6 and TRBJ1-3, with 8 positions matching TRBD1. With 3 bases clipped from V and 0 bases from J, the junction kept 4 bases outside the gene matches. Germline CDR1 is MNHNY and CDR2 is SVGAGI (reference sequence). This CDR3 region has 16 residues. The CDR3 nucleotides read TGTGCCAGCAGTTATTTCGGACAGGGCTCTGGAAACACCATATATTTT. Translated: CASSYFGQGSGNTIYF.

CDR3 protein: CASSRVGGGQPQHF. The DNA of the CDR3 is TGTGCCAGCAGCAGGGTTGGGGGCGGGCAGCCCCAGCATTTT. The J gene is TRBJ1-5, the V gene TRBV3-1 (or the pseudogene TRBV3-2); possibly TRBD1 for D (6 bases). The CDR3 covers 14 residues. Germline values: CDR1 LGHDT, CDR2 YNNKEL (reference sequence). Trimming took off 5 bases at V and 7 bases at J, with 15 bases between the two ends.

This clone has just one count. This chain links TRBV29-1 with TRBJ1-1; D is possibly TRBD1 (6 bases). CDR1 and CDR2 (germline): SQVTM, ANQGSEA. The CDR3 totals 11 residues. Trimming cost V 8 bases and J 7 bases, with 14 bases left between them. DNA for the CDR3: TGCAGCACCTATCAGGGGAATGAAGCTTTCTTT. This sequence encodes CSTYQGNEAFF. The full variable domain, in which reference TRBV29-1 and TRBJ1-1 provide the parts outside the CDR3, is SAVISQKPSRDICQRGTSLTIQCQVDSQVTMMFWYRQQPGQSLTLIATANQGSEATYESGFVIDKFPISRPNLTFSTLTVSNMSPEDSSIYLCSTYQGNEAFFGQGTRLTVV.

This chain links TRBV5-4 with TRBJ2-3; 8 bases align to TRBD1. Germline-derived CDR1 and CDR2 are SGHNT and YYREEE (reference sequence). J lost 3 bases, V lost 3 bases, and 6 bases had no gene match. This CDR3 has 15 residues. CDR3 sequence: CASSSGGAVTDTQYF. CDR3 nucleotides: TGTGCCAGCAGCTCAGGGGGCGCCGTGACAGATACGCAGTATTTT.

The J gene is TRBJ2-4, the V gene TRBV4-1; 7 bases match TRBD1. The CDR3 is made up of 21 amino acids. V lost 5 bases, J lost 0 bases, and 22 bases stayed unmatched. Germline V gene sequence: CDR1 MGHRA, CDR2 YSYEKL. DNA for the CDR3: TGCGCCAGCAGCGCAGGGGGACGGACAGGCTTAATTCATTTAGCCAAAAACATTCAGTACTTC. Its translation is CASSAGGRTGLIHLAKNIQYF.

This clone occurred a few times. This chain links TRBV9 with TRBJ2-1, with D maybe TRBD2 (5 bases). The germline V gene has CDR1 SGDLS and CDR2 YYNGEE. The V end was cut by 3 bases, the J end by 8 bases, with 15 bases between. This CDR3 has 14 residues. In nucleotides, the CDR3 is TGTGCCAGCAGCGCAACGGGGTGGACGGATGAGCAGTTCTTC. Amino acids: CASSATGWTDEQFF.

This chain uses TRBV20-1 with TRBJ1-1; D remains unclear. V shed 3 bases and J shed 5 bases, with 13 bases lying between them. CDR1 and CDR2 from the germline V gene are DFQATT and SNEGSKA (reference sequence). This CDR3 has 13 amino acids. The CDR3 spells CSASAGWRTEAFF. The CDR3 DNA reads TGCAGTGCTAGTGCGGGATGGAGAACTGAAGCTTTCTTT.

The rearrangement links TRBV29-1 to TRBJ1-2, with D tentatively TRBD1 (6 bases). CDR1 SQVTM and CDR2 ANQGSEA come from the germline V gene. The CDR3 runs to 14 residues. The ends were cut back, 2 bases at V and 7 bases at J, with 17 bases in the middle. CDR3 coding DNA: TGCAGCGTTGAAAGTTCGCGGGGGCAAGGTGGCTACACCTTC. Protein: CSVESSRGQGGYTF.

The chain carries TRBV28 and TRBJ2-7, with a weak D call TRBD2 (5 bases). This CDR3 contains 12 residues. V dropped 7 bases and J dropped 7 bases, with 14 bases sitting between them. CDR1 is MDHEN, CDR2 SYDVKM, per germline. The CDR3 region is CASIRRTGEQYF. As DNA, the CDR3 is TGTGCCAGCATCCGTCGGACGGGGGAGCAGTACTTC.

The genes are TRBV2 and TRBJ1-2; 7 positions match TRBD1. The germline V gene has CDR1 SNHLY and CDR2 FYNNEI. The CDR3 runs to 13 residues. V gave up 6 bases and J gave up 5 bases; unmatched junction bases: 6. Here the CDR3 reads CASSQGQNYGYTF. DNA of the CDR3: TGTGCCAGCAGCCAGGGACAGAATTATGGCTACACCTTC.

The chain has TRBV28 and TRBJ2-5, with D possibly matching TRBD1 (6 bases). V lost 6 bases and J lost 2, with 13 bases in between. The CDR3 loop spans 14 amino acids. Looked up from germline, CDR1 is MDHEN and CDR2 is SYDVKM. In nucleotides, the CDR3 is TGTGCCAGCAGGTCTTGGACAGAACAAGAGACCCAGTACTTC. It codes for CASRSWTEQETQYF.

The chain carries TRBV5-4 and TRBJ1-1; no clear D. Trimming stripped 3 bases from V and 4 bases from J, with 4 bases between. This CDR3 contains 11 residues. Germline-derived CDR1 and CDR2 are SGHNT and YYREEE (reference sequence). The CDR3 is CASSSFTEAFF. In DNA form, the CDR3 reads TGTGCCAGCAGCTCATTCACTGAAGCTTTCTTT.

V gene TRBV3-1 (or the pseudogene TRBV3-2) combines with J gene TRBJ1-3; possible D gene TRBD1, 6 bases. V was trimmed by 4 bases and J by 4 bases, leaving 20 bases between them. From germline, CDR1 is LGHDT and CDR2 YNNKEL (reference sequence). This CDR3 region has 17 residues. The CDR3 sequence: CASSPPAVGGLGNTIYF. For the CDR3, the DNA is TGTGCCAGCAGCCCTCCCGCCGTGGGGGGGCTCGGAAACACCATATATTTT.

The rearrangement links TRBV7-8 to TRBJ2-3; D may be TRBD2 (7 bases). Between the trimmed V and J ends, which lost 1 base and 8 bases, there was a span of 22 bases. The CDR3 has 17 residues. From germline, CDR1 is SGHVS and CDR2 FQNEAQ. CDR3 residues: CASSLVPPRGPGGTQYF. CDR3 sequence (DNA): TGTGCCAGCAGCTTAGTCCCCCCCCGGGGGCCGGGGGGTACGCAGTATTTT.

CDR3 protein: CASSEGTGGGQPQHF. The CDR3 DNA reads TGTGCCAGCAGTGAAGGGACAGGGGGCGGTCAGCCCCAGCATTTT. The chain is built from TRBV6-1 and TRBJ1-5, with 11 bases matching TRBD1. J was trimmed by 6 bases and V by 1 base; bases with no gene match: 2. Germline V gene sequence: CDR1 MNHNS, CDR2 SASEGT. This CDR3 has 15 residues.

This clone has a single count. A read error may produce the germline difference seen at one junction end. The chain employs TRBV4-2 and TRBJ2-1, with D maybe TRBD2 (6 bases). There are 16 residues in the CDR3. In germline, CDR1 is LGHNA, CDR2 YNFKEQ. The DNA for the CDR3 is TGTGCCAGCAACCAAGAAGGCAGACTAGGAAGGAACGAGCAGTTCTTC. Residues: CASNQEGRLGRNEQFF.

V usage is TRBV28 and J usage is TRBJ1-6, with D tentatively TRBD1 (6 bases). Trimming shortened V by 4 bases and J by 9 bases, and 19 bases separated the two germline ends. Germline V gene data show CDR1 as MDHEN and CDR2 as SYDVKM. The CDR3 consists of 16 residues. The DNA of the CDR3 is TGTGCCAGCAGTTCGCGGGGGGGGGCCCCTCTTTCACCCCTCCACTTT. Residues: CASSSRGGAPLSPLHF.

This chain connects TRBV19 to TRBJ2-3, with TRBD2 identical over 12 bases. The CDR3 spans 15 residues. V gave up 5 bases and J gave up 5 bases; unmatched junction bases: 5. Per germline, CDR1 LNHDA and CDR2 SQIVND (reference sequence). CDR3 nucleotide sequence: TGTGCCAGTAGTGCCAGACTAGCGGGGGAAGATACGCAGTATTTT. Its protein is CASSARLAGEDTQYF.

The V and J genes are TRBV2 and TRBJ2-3; 7 bases are a match to TRBD2. V shed 4 bases, J shed 4 bases, and the junction held 11 bases outside the gene matches. The CDR3 has 16 amino acids. Germline V gene lookup returns CDR1 SNHLY and CDR2 FYNNEI. CDR3 region: CASSGAGLLRSDTQYF. The CDR3 region has the DNA TGTGCCAGCAGTGGGGCGGGACTACTACGATCAGATACGCAGTATTTT.

The rearrangement uses TRBV3-1 (or the pseudogene TRBV3-2) and TRBJ2-2; a possible D gene is TRBD1 (6 bases). V dropped 2 bases and J dropped 7 bases, with 17 bases sitting between them. The CDR3 loop spans 16 amino acids. The germline CDR1 and CDR2 sequences are LGHDT and YNNKEL (reference sequence). The CDR3 loop reads CASSQRAPGASGELFF. The CDR3, as DNA: TGTGCCAGCAGCCAAAGGGCCCCAGGGGCTAGCGGGGAGCTGTTTTTT.

This clone was found a few times. V gene TRBV5-4 combines with J gene TRBJ2-2; 8 bases are a match to TRBD2. This CDR3 contains 15 residues. In germline, CDR1 is SGHNT, CDR2 YYREEE (reference sequence). V gave up 3 bases and J gave up 3 bases; unmatched junction bases: 4. Here the CDR3 reads CASSSGTSDTGELFF. Here the CDR3 DNA reads TGTGCCAGCAGCTCCGGGACTAGTGACACCGGGGAGCTGTTTTTT. Looking up the rest from reference TRBV5-4 and TRBJ2-2 gives the full variable domain: ETGVTQSPTHLIKTRGQQVTLRCSSQSGHNTVSWYQQALGQGPQFIFQYYREEENGRGNFPPRFSGLQFPNYSSELNVNALELDDSALYLCASSSGTSDTGELFFGEGSRLTVL.

As DNA, the CDR3 is TGTGCCTGGAGTGTACTAGGGGGCGAGCTTCAGCCCCAGCATTTT. Translation gives CAWSVLGGELQPQHF. The chain uses TRBV30 and TRBJ1-5; 7 nucleotides agree with TRBD1. Germline-derived CDR1 and CDR2 are GTSNPN and SVGIG (reference sequence). CDR3 length equals 15 residues. V was clipped by 0 bases and J by 6 bases; unmatched bases: 8.